The clone carrying this T cell receptor beta chain showed up just a few times. Its cognate antigen is unknown. PCR was performed a second time for about 7 to 11 cycles using a sample-barcoded 5' primer and a J-beta primer mix. TCRdb re-called the 5' RACE reads through MiXCR, storing one row per CDR3 protein. The data contain more than 650,000 distinct CDR3 sequences, about a fifth of them singletons. The sample originates from a study of blood T cells in healthy people across ages. CDR1 and CDR2 (germline): SGHVS, FQNEAQ. The CDR3 runs to 16 residues. V shed 5 bases and J 1 base; nucleotides not matched to a gene: 10. Study results and limitations: Per million T cells, the diversity of TCR beta decreased roughly linearly as age advanced.

This chain joins TRBV7-8 and TRBJ2-5; 7 nucleotides align to TRBD1. Specimen: blood. This clonotype originated in a man in his 70s in good health. The CDR3: CASSPYGQVTQETQYF. The CDR3 region has the DNA TGTGCCAGCAGCCCCTACGGACAGGTCACCCAAGAGACCCAGTACTTC.